This T cell receptor (beta chain) originates from a study of OX40 agonist ivuxolimab in advanced cancers. About the study as a whole: The costimulatory receptor OX40 (CD134) was targeted by ivuxolimab, a fully human IgG2 agonistic monoclonal antibody. In the dose-escalation cohort, around four fifths of patients were male, and the mean age was roughly 60 years, with a range of about 23 to 80. Of the roughly 53 patients in dose escalation, about 20 had hepatocellular carcinoma, around 15 had melanoma, 9 had renal cell carcinoma and 9 had head and neck cancer. Intravenous ivuxolimab was administered to patients every 2 weeks at six dose levels: 0.01, 0.1, 0.3, 1.5, 3 and 10 mg/kg. Partial responses occurred in three dose-escalation patients, of whom one had hepatocellular carcinoma and two had cutaneous melanoma. The monotherapy dose-escalation portion (N ≈ 57 patients) of the phase I ivuxolimab trial is reported in the paper. The point of sequencing TCRbeta in the periphery was to test whether ivuxolimab changed TCR sequence diversity and drove clonal T-cell expansion. Patients were allowed to have had prior anti-PD-1, anti-PD-L1 or anti-CTLA-4 therapy, and around two fifths of the dose-escalation patients had been treated with checkpoint inhibitors. Points the paper makes about the study in general: At doses of 0.1 to 3.0 mg/kg, clonal expansion of both CD4+ and CD8+ blood T cells was observed from baseline to week 6. After ivuxolimab, CD8+ T cells had more expanded clones than CD4+ T cells on average. The antigen specificity of the peripheral T cells that underwent clonal expansion was not determined. Low levels of normalized T-cell clonal expansion were also shown by some nonresponding patients. In the 0.1-3.0 mg/kg groups, partial responders had among the lowest normalized peripheral clonal expansion, particularly in CD8+ T cells.

Genomic DNA was isolated from the sorted cells so that the TCRbeta CDR3 region could be sequenced. The immunoSEQ Assay was used to sequence the TCRbeta CDR3 regions. As stored in TCRdb, this immuneACCESS dataset retains in-frame rearrangements with V and J assigned. A fraction of the clones does not appear; measured against another copy, unresolved V genes explain less than half of the discrepancy, and the remainder lacks a known reason. The sample has 90,000 or so clones on record, 90% to 95% of them singletons. Of the sample, 2.6% is held by the ten largest clones. This clone was seen once. It lacks a known antigen. An end of the junction does not agree with germline; a read error may underlie this. The trial excluded patients who had a history of autoimmune disease or were on systemic immunosuppression. Peripheral blood for TCR sequencing was drawn from every dose cohort at baseline, at cycle 4 day 1 and at cycle 7 day 1. Samples were obtained from an open-label, multicenter, first-in-human phase I dose-escalation trial of ivuxolimab. Adults with locally advanced or metastatic melanoma, renal cell, hepatocellular, or head and neck squamous cell carcinoma were enrolled in the trial. Before TCR sequencing, CD4+ and CD8+ T cells were separately sorted from peripheral blood.

The receptor was isolated from an adult with an advanced solid tumor such as melanoma, head and neck, liver or kidney cancer. Sample: CD4+ or CD8+ T cells sorted from blood, taken in a trial of the OX40 agonist ivuxolimab.

CDR3 reads: CASRPLGGRIIF. The DNA reads TGTGCCAGCAGGCCATTGGGGGGTAGGATAATATTC. Recombination connected TRBV28 to TRBJ2-7; TRBD2 is possibly the D segment (6 matching bases). From the cysteine through the phenylalanine, the CDR3 covers 12 amino acids. Only CDR3 DNA is held: 36 bases, read in frame from base 1. CDR1 and CDR2 were assigned from the germline V gene as MDHEN and SYDVKM.